A selection of T cell receptor beta chains follows, all from one sample in a study of response to subunit inactivated influenza vaccine. TCRdb reprocessed the RT-PCR reads via MiXCR and lists one record per CDR3 protein. The top ten hold approximately 3% of the sample, which has 500,000 to 600,000 distinct CDR3 sequences, approximately 16% seen once. Source: CD4+ T cells sorted from PBMCs, taken less than 25 months after vaccination. The receptor set was obtained from a man between 50 and 75 years old who received an inactivated influenza vaccine. The CDR3 runs from the conserved cysteine through the conserved F or W. D genes are given only for firm matches. A clone size is listed for some rows: how often the clone was seen (once, few, many), or a class if it is expanded.

>TRBJ2-5|TRBD1|NA|TRBV5-1
CASSTGTVKETQYF
TGCGCCAGCAGCACCGGGACAGTTAAAGAGACCCAGTACTTC
>TRBJ1-4|NA|NA|TRBV12-3/TRBV12-4
CASSLRQVNEKLFF
TGTGCCAGCAGTTTAAGGCAGGTGAATGAAAAACTGTTTTTT
>TRBJ1-1|NA|once|TRBV7-9
CASSPHRATEAFF
TGTGCCAGCAGCCCTCACAGGGCTACTGAAGCTTTCTTT
>TRBJ2-7|TRBD2|few|TRBV28
CASSWREGRYEQYF
TGTGCCAGCAGCTGGAGGGAGGGCCGGTACGAGCAGTACTTC
>TRBJ2-3|NA|few|TRBV10-3
CAIREGATDTQYF
TGTGCCATCAGGGAGGGAGCCACAGATACGCAGTATTTT
>TRBJ1-2|TRBD1|once|TRBV28
CASSLGAGGPGYTF
TGTGCCAGCAGTTTAGGGGCAGGGGGGCCGGGCTACACCTTC
>TRBJ1-2|TRBD1|many|TRBV12-3/TRBV12-4
CASTLGAGGSRGYTF
TGTGCCAGCACCCTGGGGGCAGGGGGCTCTCGCGGCTACACCTTC
>TRBJ2-3|TRBD2|NA|TRBV2
CASSGGLASDTQYF
TGTGCCAGCAGTGGGGGACTAGCGTCGGATACGCAGTATTTT
>TRBJ2-2|TRBD2|NA|TRBV7-2
CAGSAGGLGELFF
TGTGCGGGTTCAGCGGGGGGGCTCGGGGAGCTGTTTTTT
>TRBJ1-1|NA|few|TRBV28
CASRAGYTEAFF
TGTGCCAGCAGGGCAGGGTACACTGAAGCTTTCTTT
>TRBJ2-1|NA|NA|TRBV9
CASSVGSGTGEQFF
TGTGCCAGCAGCGTAGGTTCCGGGACGGGTGAGCAGTTCTTC
>TRBJ1-2|TRBD1|NA|TRBV20-1
CSARKTGTGNYGYTF
TGCAGTGCTAGAAAAACCGGGACAGGGAACTATGGCTACACCTTC
>TRBJ2-3|TRBD1|NA|TRBV5-1
CASSRFQPGQGRDTQYF
TGCGCCAGCAGTAGGTTTCAGCCGGGACAGGGTAGAGATACGCAGTATTTT
>TRBJ2-2|TRBD1|NA|TRBV5-1
CASSLRQGPTGELFF
TGCGCCAGCAGCTTGAGACAGGGGCCCACCGGGGAGCTGTTTTTT
>TRBJ2-1|TRBD2|NA|TRBV7-2
CASSTGLAGEAQFF
TGTGCCAGCAGCACGGGACTAGCGGGAGAGGCGCAGTTCTTC
>TRBJ2-5|TRBD1|few|TRBV29-1
CSVALTGARETQYF
TGCAGCGTTGCGTTGACAGGGGCTCGGGAGACCCAGTACTTC
>TRBJ1-4|NA|NA|TRBV4-3
CASSQDRTNEKLFF
TGCGCCAGCAGCCAAGATAGGACCAATGAAAAACTGTTTTTT
>TRBJ2-2|TRBD2|NA|TRBV4-3
CASRGGVNTGELFF
TGCGCCAGCCGGGGAGGGGTGAACACCGGGGAGCTGTTTTTT
>TRBJ2-7|NA|many|TRBV29-1
CSAWAEREQYF
TGCAGCGCCTGGGCCGAACGGGAGCAGTACTTC
>TRBJ2-1|NA|few|TRBV25-1
CASTQYNEQFF
TGTGCCAGCACCCAGTACAATGAGCAGTTCTTC